The 8 T cell receptor beta chains reported below all come from one sample, sequenced in a study of regulatory T cells in long-lasting Graves disease (dated by TCRdb to the early 2020s). Receptor amplification or capture employed multiplex PCR. The run used an Illumina HiSeq 4000. iRepertoire HTBI primers and Arm-PCR amplification of CDR3 regions were used to construct TCR beta libraries. Using fastp at Q25 and MiXCR, TCRdb reprocessed the public reads and kept productive beta chains. Rows matching on CDR3 protein sequence are summarized as one entry with the most common DNA and genes. The table for this sample lists about 660,000 distinct CDR3 sequences; 25% to 30% of them were counted only once. In total, the top ten clones hold under 50% of the sample. The intended sense of this specimen's time point label: persistent/refractory GD, antithyroid drugs over 5 years with positive TRAb. For both TCR sequencing and RNA sequencing, RNA was extracted from PBMCs in TRIzol.

The input for sequencing was peripheral blood mononuclear cells (PBMCs), taken when the disease was refractory, from a patient treated with antithyroid drugs. The receptors originated from a female donor with Graves disease.

This clonotype was observed a single time. The V and J genes are TRBV2 and TRBJ2-3, with a weak D call TRBD2 (6 bases). Looked up from germline, CDR1 is SNHLY and CDR2 is FYNNEI. Trimming took off 4 bases at V and 1 base at J, with 12 bases between the two ends. This CDR3 has 15 residues. This CDR3 is CASSVKGGGTDTQYF. The CDR3 region has the DNA TGTGCCAGCAGTGTCAAGGGAGGTGGCACAGATACGCAGTATTTT. The entire variable domain, with the rest obtained from reference TRBV2 and TRBJ2-3, is as follows: EPEVTQTPSHQVTQMGQEVILRCVPISNHLYFYWYRQILGQKVEFLVSFYNNEISEKSEIFDDQFSVERPDGSNFTLKIRSTKLEDSAMYFCASSVKGGGTDTQYFGPGTRLTVL.

This clonotype was recorded many times. The chain couples TRBV2 to TRBJ1-2, with a possible D match to TRBD1 (6 bases). The germline V gene has CDR1 SNHLY and CDR2 FYNNEI. Trimming removed 4 bases at V and 2 bases at J, with 11 bases between. The CDR3 runs to 14 residues. The DNA for the CDR3 is TGTGCCAGCAGTGCCCACAGGGAGAACTATGGCTACACCTTC. This sequence encodes CASSAHRENYGYTF.

The V and J genes are TRBV19 and TRBJ1-2, with 9 bases lining up with TRBD1. This CDR3 is 15 amino acids long. CDR1 and CDR2 (germline): LNHDA, SQIVND (reference sequence). V trimming: 5 bases; J trimming: 6 bases; junction bases outside the gene matches: 10. CDR3 amino acids: CASSSHTRQGDGYTF. The CDR3 DNA follows: TGTGCCAGTAGTTCTCATACTCGACAGGGGGATGGCTACACCTTC.

The V gene is TRBV9, the J gene TRBJ1-1, with 7 bases aligning to TRBD1. With 0 bases clipped from V and 1 base from J, the junction kept 3 bases outside the gene matches. The CDR3 contains 15 residues. Germline assignment: CDR1 SGDLS and CDR2 YYNGEE. The CDR3 protein is CASSVGGDRNTEAFF. The CDR3 DNA reads TGTGCCAGCAGCGTAGGAGGGGACAGGAACACTGAAGCTTTCTTT.

At least ten counts were recorded for this clonotype. The chain employs TRBV12-3 or TRBV12-4 and TRBJ1-5; D is possibly TRBD1 (5 bases). The CDR3 length is 15 residues. V dropped 6 bases and J dropped 0 bases, with 12 bases sitting between them. The CDR3 bases are TGTGCCAGCAGACGGGGACGGAATAGCAATCAGCCCCAGCATTTT. The encoded protein is CASRRGRNSNQPQHF.

The rearrangement links TRBV7-2 to TRBJ2-2, with TRBD1 matching over 9 bases. There are 17 residues in the CDR3. Germline V gene data show CDR1 as SGHTA and CDR2 as FQGNSA. V shed 5 bases and J 2 bases; nucleotides not matched to a gene: 9. CDR3 region: CASSLYRGLVNTGELFF. In DNA form, the CDR3 reads TGTGCCAGCAGCCTATACAGGGGGCTGGTTAACACCGGGGAGCTGTTTTTT.

The chain employs TRBV20-1 and TRBJ2-2, with 7 bases fitting TRBD1. With 6 bases clipped from V and 2 bases from J, the junction kept 9 bases outside the gene matches. CDR3 length: 15 amino acids. CDR1 is DFQATT and CDR2 is SNEGSKA in the germline V gene (reference sequence). In DNA form, the CDR3 reads TGCAGTGCGAGGGGACAGAGGATTAACACCGGGGAGCTGTTTTTT. This sequence encodes CSARGQRINTGELFF.

This clonotype was counted ten times or more. The CDR3: CASSPPPGTGNEQYF. The DNA of the CDR3 is TGTGCCAGCAGCCCGCCCCCCGGGACAGGGAACGAGCAGTACTTC. The rearrangement uses TRBV7-2 and TRBJ2-7; 9 bases are a match to TRBD1. Germline trimming cut 5 bases from V and 5 bases from J; bases unmatched to any gene: 10. This CDR3 has 15 residues. Germline values: CDR1 SGHTA, CDR2 FQGNSA. Full variable domain (remainder filled in from reference TRBV7-2 and TRBJ2-7): GAGVSQSPSNKVTEKGKDVELRCDPISGHTALYWYRQSLGQGLEFLIYFQGNSAPDKSGLPSDRFSAERTGGSVSTLTIQRTQQEDSAVYLCASSPPPGTGNEQYFGPGTRLTVT.